The source of this T cell receptor (beta chain) is a study of T cells expressing NK-cell markers. Study-level information: Eight donors were sequenced, seven testing HCMV-seropositive and one testing seronegative.

The germline gives CDR1 DFQATT, CDR2 SNEGSKA (reference sequence). The CDR3 has 14 residues. Whole-study results and caveats: Specificity for HCMV among expanded NKG2C+ T cell clones was not established. The contribution of dominant NKG2C+ clonotypes to CD8+ T cells in about 6 donors was roughly 1.0-7.0%.

cDNA encoding TCR beta was synthesized via 5'RACE template switching incorporating UMIs. TCRdb re-called the 5' RACE reads; every CDR3 protein appears as one record, without DNA. The sample totals about 260,000 distinct CDR3 sequences. Notes on this clonotype: Its cognate antigen is unknown.

The source of this sequence is a man between 18 and 29 years old in good health. Input material: blood T cells: a sorted CD56 or NKG2C T cell subset, CD4+ or CD8+ T cells, or bulk PBMC T cells (not recorded which). The J gene is TRBJ2-5, the V gene TRBV20-1; as DNA is missing, the TRBD2 call by TCRdb cannot be tested. The CDR3 region is CSAKRTSGPVTQYF.